These 15 T cell receptor beta chains were all obtained from the same sample, sequenced in a study of blood T cell repertoires in COVID-19. The table came from immunoSEQ multiplex PCR; TCRdb's copy has only in-frame clones and leaves some out. The sample includes about 270,000 clones, around nine tenths of them seen just once. The sequencing input was peripheral blood. All receptors come from a middle-aged man with active or convalescent COVID-19.

CDR3 region: CASSQQSYEQYF. The CDR3 coding sequence is TGTGCCAGCAGCCAACAATCCTACGAGCAGTACTTC. The genes are TRBV3-1 (or the pseudogene TRBV3-2) and TRBJ2-7; D gene ambiguous. The V gene lost 2 bases and the J gene lost 1 base, with 3 bases spanning the gap. The CDR3 extends over 12 amino acids. Germline V lookup: CDR1 LGHDT, CDR2 YNNKEL (reference sequence).

The chain employs TRBV6-5 and TRBJ2-7, with 8 bases fitting TRBD2. Unmatched junction bases numbered 10, after V lost 5 bases and J lost 7 bases. Germline-derived CDR1 and CDR2 are MNHEY and SVGAGI. The CDR3 totals 14 residues. The CDR3 is CASSHRGGSGEQYF. For the CDR3, the DNA is TGTGCCAGCAGTCACCGGGGGGGGTCGGGAGAGCAGTACTTC.

V gene TRBV29-1 combines with J gene TRBJ2-7; 9 bases match TRBD2. Unmatched junction bases numbered 11, after V lost 7 bases and J lost 4 bases. The CDR3 sequence is 14 residues long. CDR1 and CDR2 from the germline V gene are SQVTM and ANQGSEA. CDR3 bases: TGCAGCGCCGAAGGCGGGGGGGAGGTTTACGAGCAGTACTTC. It yields the protein CSAEGGGEVYEQYF.

This clone was recorded only once. The chain joins TRBV7-2 to TRBJ1-1; 9 nucleotides line up with TRBD1. Germline V gene data show CDR1 as SGHTA and CDR2 as FQGNSA. The CDR3 has 16 amino acids. Trimming at V came to 5 bases and at J to 1 base, leaving 8 bases not matched to a gene. CDR3 sequence reads: CASSLPGQGSNTEAFF. The CDR3 bases are TGTGCCAGCAGCCTTCCGGGACAGGGTTCGAACACTGAAGCTTTCTTT.

This sequence joins TRBV15 and TRBJ1-2; 7 bases agree with TRBD1. V shed 3 bases and J 3 bases; nucleotides not matched to a gene: 4. This CDR3 has 14 residues. The V gene's germline CDR1 is LNHNV and CDR2 YYDKDF (reference sequence). CDR3 residues: CATSSDRVDYGYTF. Written as DNA, the CDR3 is TGTGCCACCAGCAGCGACAGGGTGGACTATGGCTACACCTTC.

As regards this clone: The missing conserved phenylalanine or tryptophan at the end of this CDR3 makes a read error likely. No DNA is shown, since the ends of the CDR3 on it are uncertain; the CDR3 is the one TCRdb lists. The V call is TRBV28, the J call TRBJ1-1. The CDR3 length equals 11 residues, ends included. Germline lookup yields CDR1 MDHEN and CDR2 SYDVKM. The CDR3: CASSLGVGRDL.

J is TRBJ1-1 and V is TRBV24-1; TRBD1 matches at 7 bases. CDR1 and CDR2 (germline): KGHDR, SFDVKD. The V and J ends lost 4 bases and 2 bases, in that order; junction bases with no gene match: 3. The CDR3 is 14 residues long. CDR3 nucleotide sequence: TGTGCCACCAGTGAAAGGGGGCGTAACACTGAAGCTTTCTTT. It encodes CATSERGRNTEAFF.

The chain uses TRBV6-5 and TRBJ2-5, with D possibly being TRBD2 (6 bases). Germline V CDR1 and CDR2: MNHEY, SVGAGI. Trimming left V 2 bases short and J 3 bases short, with 16 bases between. CDR3 size: 16 residues. Here the CDR3 reads CASSYGYGEVEETQYF. The CDR3, as DNA: TGTGCCAGCAGTTACGGATATGGGGAGGTTGAAGAGACCCAGTACTTC.

The rearrangement links TRBV27 to TRBJ2-5, with TRBD1 matching 11 bases. Germline V gene sequence: CDR1 MNHEY, CDR2 SMNVEV (reference sequence). The CDR3 spans 15 residues. Germline trimming cut 4 bases from V and 5 bases from J; bases unmatched to any gene: 6. CDR3 sequence (DNA): TGTGCCAGCAGTTATGGGACAGGGGGTCGGGAGACCCAGTACTTC. It codes for CASSYGTGGRETQYF.

Comment on this clone: Within the sample, other DNA sequences also encode this same CDR3. This sequence joins TRBV30 and TRBJ1-5, with TRBD1 matching over 7 bases. Germline V CDR1 and CDR2: GTSNPN, SVGIG (reference sequence). This CDR3 contains 13 residues. With 0 bases clipped from V and 4 bases from J, the junction kept 0 bases outside the gene matches. The CDR3, as DNA: TGTGCCTGGAGTGTACAGGGGAATCAGCCCCAGCATTTT. Translated, it gives CAWSVQGNQPQHF.

Written as DNA, the CDR3 is TGTGCCATCGTACTCCTCTCTGGAAACACCATATATTTT. Protein: CAIVLLSGNTIYF. This chain uses TRBV6-5 with TRBJ1-3; D not resolved. The CDR3 length is 13 residues. Germline assignment: CDR1 MNHEY and CDR2 SVGAGI. Trimming left V 10 bases short and J 0 bases short, with 10 bases between.

The chain carries TRBV24-1 and TRBJ1-5, with 8 bases that match TRBD1. The germline V gene encodes CDR1 KGHDR and CDR2 SFDVKD. V shed 6 bases, J shed 5 bases, and the junction held 8 bases outside the gene matches. The CDR3 has 15 residues. DNA for the CDR3: TGTGCCACCAGTTCAGGACAGGGTATCCATCAGCCCCAGCATTTT. Translation: CATSSGQGIHQPQHF.

A few counts support this clone. The rearrangement uses TRBV28 and TRBJ2-2, with 7 bases aligning to TRBD2. This CDR3 region has 15 residues. V was clipped by 7 bases and J by 4 bases; unmatched bases: 9. The germline V gene encodes CDR1 MDHEN and CDR2 SYDVKM. CDR3 in DNA: TGTGCCAGCAATCCTCTCCGGGGGGTCACCGGGGAGCTGTTTTTT. This translates into CASNPLRGVTGELFF.

The chain couples TRBV24-1 to TRBJ1-1; D remains ambiguous. Germline CDR1 is KGHDR and CDR2 is SFDVKD. The CDR3 is made up of 14 amino acids. Trimming left V 7 bases short and J 2 bases short, with 13 bases between. The CDR3 region is CATRARGVNTEAFF. The DNA of the CDR3 is TGTGCCACCAGAGCGCGGGGAGTTAACACTGAAGCTTTCTTT.

This sequence joins TRBV6-5 and TRBJ1-1; TRBD1 matches 7 bases. Unmatched junction bases numbered 2, after V lost 4 bases and J lost 0 bases. This CDR3 spans 14 amino acids. Germline CDR1 reads MNHEY; CDR2 reads SVGAGI. The DNA for the CDR3 is TGTGCCAGCAGTTCCGGGACAGTGAACACTGAAGCTTTCTTT. Protein product: CASSSGTVNTEAFF.